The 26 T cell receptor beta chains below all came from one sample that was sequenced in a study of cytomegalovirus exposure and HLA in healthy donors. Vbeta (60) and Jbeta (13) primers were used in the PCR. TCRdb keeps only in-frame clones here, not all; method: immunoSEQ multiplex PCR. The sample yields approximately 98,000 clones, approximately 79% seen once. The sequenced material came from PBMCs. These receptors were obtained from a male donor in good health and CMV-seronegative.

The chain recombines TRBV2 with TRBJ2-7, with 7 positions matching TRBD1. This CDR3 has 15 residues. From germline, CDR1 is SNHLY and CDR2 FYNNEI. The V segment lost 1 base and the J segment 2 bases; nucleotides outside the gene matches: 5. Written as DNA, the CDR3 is TGTGCCAGCAGTGAAGTGATGGGACAGACCTACGAGCAGTACTTC. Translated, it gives CASSEVMGQTYEQYF.

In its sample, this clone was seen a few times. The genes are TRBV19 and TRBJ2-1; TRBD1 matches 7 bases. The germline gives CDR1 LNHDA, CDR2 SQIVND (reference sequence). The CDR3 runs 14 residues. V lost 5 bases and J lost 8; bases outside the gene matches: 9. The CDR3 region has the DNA TGTGCCAGTAGTCCCAGGGGGTTTGTGGATGAGCAGTTCTTC. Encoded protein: CASSPRGFVDEQFF. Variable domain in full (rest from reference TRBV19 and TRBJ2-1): DGGITQSPKYLFRKEGQNVTLSCEQNLNHDAMYWYRQDPGQGLRLIYYSQIVNDFQKGDIAEGYSVSREKKESFPLTVTSAQKNPTAFYLCASSPRGFVDEQFFGPGTRLTVL.

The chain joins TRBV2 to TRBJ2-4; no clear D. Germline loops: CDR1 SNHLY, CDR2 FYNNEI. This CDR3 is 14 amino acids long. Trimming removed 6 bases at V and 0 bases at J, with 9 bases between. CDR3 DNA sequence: TGTGCCAGCAGCGGCAGACTAGCCAAAAACATTCAGTACTTC. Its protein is CASSGRLAKNIQYF.

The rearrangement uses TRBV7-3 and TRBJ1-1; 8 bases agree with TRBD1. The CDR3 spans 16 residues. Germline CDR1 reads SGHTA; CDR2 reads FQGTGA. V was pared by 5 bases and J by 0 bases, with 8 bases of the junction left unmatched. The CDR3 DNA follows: TGTGCCAGCAGCGCGACAGGGGTTGGATTGAACACTGAAGCTTTCTTT. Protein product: CASSATGVGLNTEAFF.

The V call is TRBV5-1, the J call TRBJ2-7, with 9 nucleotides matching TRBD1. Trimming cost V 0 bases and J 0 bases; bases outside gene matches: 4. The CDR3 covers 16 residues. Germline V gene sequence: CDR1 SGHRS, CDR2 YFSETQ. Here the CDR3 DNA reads TGCGCCAGCAGCTTGGAAGGGACAGGGAGCTCCTACGAGCAGTACTTC. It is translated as CASSLEGTGSSYEQYF.

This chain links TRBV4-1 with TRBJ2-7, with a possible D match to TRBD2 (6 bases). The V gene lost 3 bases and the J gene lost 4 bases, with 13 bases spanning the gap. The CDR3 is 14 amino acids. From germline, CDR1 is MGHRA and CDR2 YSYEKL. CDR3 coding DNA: TGCGCCAGCAGCCATAATACCGGGACTTACGAGCAGTACTTC. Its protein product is CASSHNTGTYEQYF.

CDR3 nucleotide sequence: TGTGCCAGTAGGAGGGACAGGGGAGTTTACGAGCAGTACTTC. Protein: CASRRDRGVYEQYF. The chain carries TRBV19 and TRBJ2-5, with 10 bases matching TRBD1. The closer fit of TRBJ2-7 to the DNA end suggests the J call may be wrong. The germline V gene encodes CDR1 LNHDA and CDR2 SQIVND (reference sequence). This CDR3 is 14 amino acids long.

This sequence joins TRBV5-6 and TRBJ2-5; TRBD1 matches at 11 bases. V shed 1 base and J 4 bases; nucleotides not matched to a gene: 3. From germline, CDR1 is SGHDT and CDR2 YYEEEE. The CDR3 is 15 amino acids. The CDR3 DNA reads TGTGCCAGCAGCTTGATGGGACAGGGGGGAGAGACCCAGTACTTC. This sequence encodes CASSLMGQGGETQYF.

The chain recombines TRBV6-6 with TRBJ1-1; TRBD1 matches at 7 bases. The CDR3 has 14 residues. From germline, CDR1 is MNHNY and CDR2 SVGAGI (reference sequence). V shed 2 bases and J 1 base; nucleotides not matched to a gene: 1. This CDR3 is CASSYGTENTEAFF. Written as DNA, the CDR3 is TGTGCCAGCAGTTACGGGACAGAGAACACTGAAGCTTTCTTT.

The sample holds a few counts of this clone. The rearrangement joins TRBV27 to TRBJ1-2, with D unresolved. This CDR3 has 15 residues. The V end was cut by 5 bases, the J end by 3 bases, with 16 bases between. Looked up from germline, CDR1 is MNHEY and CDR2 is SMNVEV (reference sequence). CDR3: CASSAGGVTHYGYTF. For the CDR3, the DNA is TGTGCCAGCAGTGCCGGTGGAGTCACCCACTATGGCTACACCTTC.

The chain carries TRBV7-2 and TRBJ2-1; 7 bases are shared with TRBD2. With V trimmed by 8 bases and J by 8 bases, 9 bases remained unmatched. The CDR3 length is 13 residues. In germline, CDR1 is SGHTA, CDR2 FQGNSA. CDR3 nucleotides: TGTGCCAGCGCGCAGTGGGGGGGGGATGAGCAGTTCTTC. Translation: CASAQWGGDEQFF. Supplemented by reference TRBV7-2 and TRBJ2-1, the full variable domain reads GAGVSQSPSNKVTEKGKDVELRCDPISGHTALYWYRQSLGQGLEFLIYFQGNSAPDKSGLPSDRFSAERTGGSVSTLTIQRTQQEDSAVYLCASAQWGGDEQFFGPGTRLTVL.

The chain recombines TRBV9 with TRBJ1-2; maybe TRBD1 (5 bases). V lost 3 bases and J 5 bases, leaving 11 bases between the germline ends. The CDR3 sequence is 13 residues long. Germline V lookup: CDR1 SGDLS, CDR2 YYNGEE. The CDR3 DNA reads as TGTGCCAGCAGCGCGCAAAGGGGTTATGGCTACACCTTC. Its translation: CASSAQRGYGYTF.

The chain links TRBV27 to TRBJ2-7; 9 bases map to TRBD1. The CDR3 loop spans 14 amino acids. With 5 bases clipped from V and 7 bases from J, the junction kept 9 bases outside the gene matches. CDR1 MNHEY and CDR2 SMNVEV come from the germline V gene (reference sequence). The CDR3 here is CASSPGTGTWEQYF. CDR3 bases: TGTGCCAGCAGTCCCGGGACAGGGACATGGGAGCAGTACTTC.

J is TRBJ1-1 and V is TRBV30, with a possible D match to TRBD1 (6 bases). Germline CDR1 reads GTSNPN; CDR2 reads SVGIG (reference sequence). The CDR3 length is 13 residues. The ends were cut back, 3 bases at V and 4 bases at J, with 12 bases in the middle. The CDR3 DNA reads TGTGCCTGGAGGACGAAAGGGGGCACTGAAGCTTTCTTT. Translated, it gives CAWRTKGGTEAFF.

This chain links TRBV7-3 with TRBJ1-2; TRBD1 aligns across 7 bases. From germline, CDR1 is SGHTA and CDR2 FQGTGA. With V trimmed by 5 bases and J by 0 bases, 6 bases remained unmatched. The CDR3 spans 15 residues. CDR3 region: CASSPQTGSNYGYTF. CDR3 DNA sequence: TGTGCCAGCAGCCCGCAGACAGGGTCTAACTATGGCTACACCTTC.

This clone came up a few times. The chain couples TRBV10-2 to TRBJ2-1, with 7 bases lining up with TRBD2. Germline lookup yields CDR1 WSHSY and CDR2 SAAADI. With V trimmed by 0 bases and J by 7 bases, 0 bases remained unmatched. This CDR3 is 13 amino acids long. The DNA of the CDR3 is TGCGCCAGCAGTGAGTCAGCGGGGAATGAGCAGTTCTTC. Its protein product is CASSESAGNEQFF.

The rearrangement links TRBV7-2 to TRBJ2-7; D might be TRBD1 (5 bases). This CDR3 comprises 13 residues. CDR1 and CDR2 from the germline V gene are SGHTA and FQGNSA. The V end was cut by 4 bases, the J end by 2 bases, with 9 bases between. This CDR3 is CASSWTPTYEQYF. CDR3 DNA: TGTGCCAGCAGCTGGACACCTACCTACGAGCAGTACTTC.

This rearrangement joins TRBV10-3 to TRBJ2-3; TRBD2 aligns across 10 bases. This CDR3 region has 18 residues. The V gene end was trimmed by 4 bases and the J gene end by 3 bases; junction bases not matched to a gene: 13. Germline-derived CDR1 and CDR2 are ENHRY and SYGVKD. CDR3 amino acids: CAISARLAGEKLTDTQYF. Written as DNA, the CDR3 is TGTGCCATCAGTGCTCGGCTAGCGGGAGAAAAGTTGACAGATACGCAGTATTTT.

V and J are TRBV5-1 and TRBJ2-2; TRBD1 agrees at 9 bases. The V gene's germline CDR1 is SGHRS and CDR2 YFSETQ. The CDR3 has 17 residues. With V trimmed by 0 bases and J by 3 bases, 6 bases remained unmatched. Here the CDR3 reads CASSLGPDRGHTGELFF. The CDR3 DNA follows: TGCGCCAGCAGCTTGGGACCGGACAGGGGACACACCGGGGAGCTGTTTTTT.

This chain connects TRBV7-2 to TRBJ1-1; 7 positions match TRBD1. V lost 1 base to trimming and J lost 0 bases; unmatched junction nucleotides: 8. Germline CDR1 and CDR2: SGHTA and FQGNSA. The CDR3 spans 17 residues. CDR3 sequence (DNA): TGTGCCAGCAGCTTAGGGATTAACAGGGGAATGAACACTGAAGCTTTCTTT. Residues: CASSLGINRGMNTEAFF.

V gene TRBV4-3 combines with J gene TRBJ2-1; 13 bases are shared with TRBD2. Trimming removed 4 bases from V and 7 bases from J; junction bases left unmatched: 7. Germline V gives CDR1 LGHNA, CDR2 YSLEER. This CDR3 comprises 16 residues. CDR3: CASSPGLAGDWNEQFF. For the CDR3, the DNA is TGCGCCAGCAGCCCTGGACTAGCGGGAGACTGGAATGAGCAGTTCTTC.

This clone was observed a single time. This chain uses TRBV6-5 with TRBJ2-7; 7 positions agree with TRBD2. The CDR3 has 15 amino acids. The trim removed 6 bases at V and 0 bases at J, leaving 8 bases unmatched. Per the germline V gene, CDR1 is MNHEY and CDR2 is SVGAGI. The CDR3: CASSETGRSSYEQYF. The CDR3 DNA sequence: TGTGCCAGCAGCGAAACCGGGAGGAGCTCCTACGAGCAGTACTTC.

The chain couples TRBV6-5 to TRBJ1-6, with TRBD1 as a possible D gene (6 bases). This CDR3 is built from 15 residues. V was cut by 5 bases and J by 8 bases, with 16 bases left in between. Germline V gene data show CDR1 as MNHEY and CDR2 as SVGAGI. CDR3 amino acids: CASSLLREGDSPLHF. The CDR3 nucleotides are TGTGCCAGCAGTCTCCTCCGGGAGGGGGATTCACCCCTCCACTTT.

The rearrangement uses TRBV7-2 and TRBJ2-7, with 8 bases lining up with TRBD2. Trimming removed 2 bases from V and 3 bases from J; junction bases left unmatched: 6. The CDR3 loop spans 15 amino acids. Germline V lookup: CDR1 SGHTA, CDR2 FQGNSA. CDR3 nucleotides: TGTGCCAGCAGCTTAACCGGGACTAGTGGCTACGAGCAGTACTTC. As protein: CASSLTGTSGYEQYF.

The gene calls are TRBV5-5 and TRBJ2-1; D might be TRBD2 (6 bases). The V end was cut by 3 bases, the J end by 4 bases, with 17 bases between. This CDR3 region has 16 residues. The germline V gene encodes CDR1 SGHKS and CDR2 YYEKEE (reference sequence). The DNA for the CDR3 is TGTGCCAGCAGCTACAACCCCCTAGCGTTGTACAATGAGCAGTTCTTC. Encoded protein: CASSYNPLALYNEQFF.

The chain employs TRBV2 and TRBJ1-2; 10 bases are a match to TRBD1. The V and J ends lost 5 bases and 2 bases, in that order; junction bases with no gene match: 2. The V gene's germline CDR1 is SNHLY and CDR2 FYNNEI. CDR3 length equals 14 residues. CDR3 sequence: CASSRQGANYGYTF. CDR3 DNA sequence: TGTGCCAGCAGTCGACAGGGGGCAAACTATGGCTACACCTTC. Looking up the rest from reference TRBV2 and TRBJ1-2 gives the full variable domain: EPEVTQTPSHQVTQMGQEVILRCVPISNHLYFYWYRQILGQKVEFLVSFYNNEISEKSEIFDDQFSVERPDGSNFTLKIRSTKLEDSAMYFCASSRQGANYGYTFGSGTRLTVV.